This T cell receptor (beta chain) originates from a study of T-cell memory formation after mild COVID-19. Sample barcodes and UMIs were carried by the TCR alpha and TCR beta cDNA libraries that 5'RACE generated with constant-segment primers. TCRdb fed the 5' RACE reads into MiXCR, producing one record per CDR3 protein. The top ten hold approximately 14% of the sample, which has under 450,000 distinct CDR3 sequences, around 22% seen once. This CDR3 is 15 amino acids long. Germline V gene lookup returns CDR1 SGDLS and CDR2 YYNGEE. Trimming left V 4 bases short and J 6 bases short, with 19 bases between.

V and J are TRBV9 and TRBJ1-2; D remains ambiguous. The receptor comes from an adult woman who had mild COVID-19 (a few samples of this study predate the infection). Cell type and time point are not known. Sequencing used PBMCs or a T cell subset sorted from them (not recorded which). The CDR3, as DNA: TGTGCCAGCAGCAAAGGAGGGAGCGCCCGTAATGGCTACACCTTC. It is translated as CASSKGGSARNGYTF.